Below are 32 T cell receptor beta chains sequenced from a single sample in a study of vaccination and CD4 T cells after COVID-19. Cultured CD4+ T-cell DNA underwent Oncomine TCR Beta short-read sequencing. Using its own MiXCR run on the PCR reads, TCRdb lists one record per CDR3 protein. This table holds more than 13,000 distinct CDR3 sequences, roughly 30% found once. Specified treatment: roughly ten-day PBMC culture with coronavirus spike peptide pools or control peptides (ViraFEST assay). Which antigens these TCRs recognize remains unknown. The sequenced sample was cultured CD4+ T cells from blood. The receptors here all came from a human donor with COVID-19.

This clonotype was observed a few times. This chain uses TRBV19 with TRBJ1-5, with D possibly TRBD1 on 6 matching bases. Germline V CDR1 and CDR2: LNHDA, SQIVND (reference sequence). Deletions cut 3 bases from V and 2 bases from J, with 17 bases between. This CDR3 has 17 amino acids. The CDR3 sequence: CASSIFLQDRGNQPQHF. The DNA for the CDR3 is TGTGCCAGTAGTATCTTTCTTCAGGACAGAGGCAATCAGCCCCAGCATTTT. Full variable domain (outside the CDR3, taken from reference TRBV19 and TRBJ1-5): DGGITQSPKYLFRKEGQNVTLSCEQNLNHDAMYWYRQDPGQGLRLIYYSQIVNDFQKGDIAEGYSVSREKKESFPLTVTSAQKNPTAFYLCASSIFLQDRGNQPQHFGDGTRLSIL.

The chain couples TRBV6-1 to TRBJ1-6, with D perhaps TRBD1 (5 bases). There are 17 residues in the CDR3. V lost 6 bases, J lost 2 bases, and 17 bases lay in between. Germline CDR1 is MNHNS and CDR2 is SASEGT. CDR3 coding DNA: TGTGCCAGCAGCCGACTCAGAGGGGTGGCCTATAATTCACCCCTCCACTTT. Translating it yields CASSRLRGVAYNSPLHF.

A few counts support this clonotype. This rearrangement joins TRBV20-1 to TRBJ2-2; 14 bases line up with TRBD2. Per the germline V gene, CDR1 is DFQATT and CDR2 is SNEGSKA (reference sequence). The CDR3 covers 19 residues. V gave up 2 bases and J gave up 2 bases; unmatched junction bases: 10. The CDR3 is CSARLTPGLAGVNTGELFF. CDR3 DNA sequence: TGCAGTGCTAGACTTACCCCGGGACTAGCGGGGGTCAACACCGGGGAGCTGTTTTTT.

This clonotype was counted only a few times. The junction differs from germline at one of its ends, possibly a read error. The gene calls are TRBV20-1 and TRBJ2-7, with TRBD2 identical over 8 bases. This CDR3 region has 11 residues. Germline V gene sequence: CDR1 DFQATT, CDR2 SNEGSKA (reference sequence). The DNA for the CDR3 is TGCAGTGCGGATAGCGGGGCGGGTCAGGACTTC. This gives the protein CSADSGAGQDF.

This clonotype was seen a few times. CDR3 bases: TGTGCCAGCAGTTACCGGGACAGGGCCTACGAGCAGTACTTC. This gives the protein CASSYRDRAYEQYF. V and J are TRBV6-5 and TRBJ2-7; TRBD1 aligns across 9 bases. This CDR3 has 14 residues. Losses at the gene ends were 2 bases for V and 2 bases for J; bases not matched to a gene: 1. Germline CDR1 MNHEY, CDR2 SVGAGI.

This chain connects TRBV6-1 to TRBJ1-3; TRBD1 matches at 8 bases. Germline CDR1 reads MNHNS; CDR2 reads SASEGT. After removal of 6 bases from V and 2 bases from J, the junction contained 6 bases not matched to a gene. CDR3 length equals 15 residues. The CDR3 DNA reads TGTGCCAGCAGCCCCGACAGGGGCACTGGAAACACCATATATTTT. Its translation: CASSPDRGTGNTIYF.

The chain recombines TRBV7-3 with TRBJ2-3, with 8 nucleotides matching TRBD2. The ends lost 4 bases at V and 1 base at J; junction bases unmatched: 4. The germline CDR1 and CDR2 sequences are SGHTA and FQGTGA. The CDR3 has 15 amino acids. CDR3 bases: TGTGCCAGCAGCTCCAGCGGGGGACGCACAGATACGCAGTATTTT. This sequence encodes CASSSSGGRTDTQYF.

The chain employs TRBV19 and TRBJ1-5, with 12 bases fitting TRBD1. Germline V gene data show CDR1 as LNHDA and CDR2 as SQIVND (reference sequence). The CDR3 extends over 16 amino acids. The V gene end was trimmed by 7 bases and the J gene end by 2 bases; junction bases not matched to a gene: 6. The CDR3 bases are TGTGCCAGTAAAGGGGGACAGGGGGCAGGCAATCAGCCCCAGCATTTT. Its protein product is CASKGGQGAGNQPQHF.

This chain links TRBV11-2 with TRBJ2-2; D possibly corresponds to TRBD2 (6 bases). Germline V CDR1 and CDR2: SGHAT, FQNNGV. The CDR3 covers 18 residues. Trimming cost V 6 bases and J 4 bases, with 24 bases left between them. CDR3 nucleotide sequence: TGTGCCAGCAGGAGGGGAGAGTGGGCGGGGCCGGGCACCGGGGAGCTGTTTTTT. This encodes CASRRGEWAGPGTGELFF.

The rearrangement links TRBV20-1 to TRBJ1-5; D not resolved. The CDR3 is 14 residues long. Per germline, CDR1 DFQATT and CDR2 SNEGSKA (reference sequence). V lost 0 bases and J lost 4, with 10 bases in between. The CDR3 protein is CSARDPIGNQPQHF. CDR3 coding DNA: TGCAGTGCTAGAGACCCGATTGGTAATCAGCCCCAGCATTTT.

The chain employs TRBV20-1 and TRBJ2-3, with unresolved D. V was shortened by 3 bases and J by 1 base, with 5 bases between the two germline ends. CDR3 length: 12 amino acids. Germline V gene lookup returns CDR1 DFQATT and CDR2 SNEGSKA (reference sequence). The CDR3 DNA follows: TGCAGTGCTAGTCCCCGCACAGATACGCAGTATTTT. Amino acids: CSASPRTDTQYF.

J is TRBJ1-2 and V is TRBV20-1, with D tentatively TRBD1 (5 bases). Trimming removed 1 base at V and 2 bases at J, with 11 bases between. CDR3 length equals 14 residues. CDR1 DFQATT and CDR2 SNEGSKA come from the germline V gene (reference sequence). CDR3 residues: CSARADTSNYGYTF. The CDR3, as DNA: TGCAGTGCTAGAGCGGACACAAGCAACTATGGCTACACCTTC.

J is TRBJ1-2 and V is TRBV6-2 or TRBV6-3; no clear D. The CDR3 sequence is 17 residues long. The V end lost 0 bases, the J end lost 0 bases, and 14 bases lay between the germline ends. CDR1 and CDR2 from the germline V gene are MNHEY and SVGEGT. DNA of the CDR3: TGTGCCAGCAGTTACTCGACCTCACTCACAGCTAACTATGGCTACACCTTC. Its protein product is CASSYSTSLTANYGYTF.

This clonotype has just a few counts. The CDR3 coding sequence is TGCAGTGCTAGAAAAACCGGGACAGGGGCATACGAGCAGTACTTC. Translating gives CSARKTGTGAYEQYF. This sequence joins TRBV20-1 and TRBJ2-7, with 10 bases that match TRBD1. Germline loops: CDR1 DFQATT, CDR2 SNEGSKA (reference sequence). This CDR3 has 15 residues. The trim removed 2 bases at V and 4 bases at J, leaving 8 bases unmatched.

This clonotype turned up a few times. This chain joins TRBV6-1 and TRBJ1-3, with TRBD1 as a possible D gene (6 bases). The CDR3 has 17 residues. V lost 8 bases and J lost 0, with 20 bases in between. Germline lookup yields CDR1 MNHNS and CDR2 SASEGT. The CDR3: CASYRGHPSGSGNTIYF. The DNA of the CDR3 is TGTGCCAGCTACCGGGGGCATCCATCAGGCTCTGGAAACACCATATATTTT.

The V gene is TRBV19, the J gene TRBJ1-1; weak D call: TRBD1 (6 bases). V lost 10 bases and J 0 bases, leaving 15 bases between the germline ends. Germline CDR1 LNHDA, CDR2 SQIVND (reference sequence). This CDR3 has 14 amino acids. CDR3 loop: CATTGTNLNTEAFF. The CDR3, as DNA: TGTGCCACTACCGGGACAAACTTGAACACTGAAGCTTTCTTT.

This clonotype has only a few counts. The chain couples TRBV7-9 to TRBJ1-4; 7 positions match TRBD1. The V gene end was trimmed by 0 bases and the J gene end by 8 bases; junction bases not matched to a gene: 9. Germline CDR1 is SEHNR and CDR2 is FQNEAQ (reference sequence). This CDR3 contains 16 residues. DNA for the CDR3: TGTGCCAGCAGCTTAGCGCCCCCAGGGGGGGACGAAAAACTGTTTTTT. This gives the protein CASSLAPPGGDEKLFF.

This clonotype was seen a handful of times. The CDR3 reads CSAPVRQVMNTEAFF. In DNA form, the CDR3 reads TGCAGTGCTCCGGTCAGACAGGTAATGAACACTGAAGCTTTCTTT. The chain couples TRBV20-1 to TRBJ1-1; perhaps TRBD1 as D (6 bases). Germline V gives CDR1 DFQATT, CDR2 SNEGSKA (reference sequence). The CDR3 contains 15 residues. V shed 5 bases and J shed 0 bases, with 16 bases lying between them.

By sample share, this clonotype is medium-sized. The chain carries TRBV9 and TRBJ2-2; TRBD1 aligns across 12 bases. Germline CDR1 and CDR2: SGDLS and YYNGEE. The CDR3 loop spans 17 amino acids. With V trimmed by 4 bases and J by 5 bases, 9 bases remained unmatched. CDR3 DNA sequence: TGTGCCAGCAGCCCGAAGAGGGGACAGGGGGCGACCGGGGAGCTGTTTTTT. Its translation is CASSPKRGQGATGELFF.

The chain employs TRBV29-1 and TRBJ2-3; 15 nucleotides line up with TRBD2. Germline V gives CDR1 SQVTM, CDR2 ANQGSEA. V dropped 6 bases and J dropped 3; count of bases not matched to a gene: 16. The length of the CDR3 is 19 residues. The CDR3: CSVATPMGLAGGGTDTQYF. For the CDR3, the DNA is TGCAGCGTGGCCACTCCGATGGGACTAGCGGGGGGAGGAACAGATACGCAGTATTTT.

The gene calls are TRBV7-2 and TRBJ2-1, with D unclear. CDR1 and CDR2 (germline): SGHTA, FQGNSA. V gave up 3 bases and J gave up 8 bases, with 14 bases separating them. The CDR3 spans 14 residues. CDR3 loop: CASSFMVNSDEQFF. For the CDR3, the DNA is TGTGCCAGCAGCTTCATGGTCAACTCAGATGAGCAGTTCTTC. The full variable domain, rest sourced from reference TRBV7-2 and TRBJ2-1, is GAGVSQSPSNKVTEKGKDVELRCDPISGHTALYWYRQSLGQGLEFLIYFQGNSAPDKSGLPSDRFSAERTGGSVSTLTIQRTQQEDSAVYLCASSFMVNSDEQFFGPGTRLTVL.

This clonotype appeared a single time. The V and J genes are TRBV5-6 and TRBJ2-7; 10 bases are a match to TRBD1. The germline gives CDR1 SGHDT, CDR2 YYEEEE. CDR3 length: 15 amino acids. V gave up 4 bases and J gave up 2 bases; unmatched junction bases: 6. This CDR3 reads CASSRVGTGAYEQYF. Written as DNA, the CDR3 is TGTGCCAGCAGCAGGGTGGGGACAGGGGCCTACGAGCAGTACTTC.

This clonotype was seen a few times. This rearrangement joins TRBV6-5 to TRBJ1-2; D might be TRBD1 (6 bases). CDR1 is MNHEY and CDR2 is SVGAGI in the germline V gene. Deletions cut 2 bases from V and 4 bases from J, with 11 bases between. The CDR3 spans 14 residues. CDR3 sequence (DNA): TGTGCCAGCAGTTACGACAGGACAGCCTATGGCTACACCTTC. It translates to CASSYDRTAYGYTF.

This chain joins TRBV19 and TRBJ1-6, with 11 positions matching TRBD1. The ends lost 2 bases at V and 10 bases at J; junction bases unmatched: 7. This CDR3 spans 16 amino acids. Germline lookup yields CDR1 LNHDA and CDR2 SQIVND (reference sequence). The CDR3 spells CASSILPGQGESPLHF. The CDR3 DNA reads TGTGCCAGTAGTATACTGCCGGGACAGGGGGAATCACCCCTCCACTTT.

Worth noting for this clonotype: At one end, the junction sequence differs from germline, possibly due to a read error. This rearrangement joins TRBV5-1 to TRBJ1-1; the match to TRBD1 covers 9 bases. From germline, CDR1 is SGHRS and CDR2 YFSETQ. The CDR3 has 13 residues. DNA for the CDR3: TGTGCCAGCAGGGGACAGGGGAACACTGAAGCTTTCTTT. This gives the protein CASRGQGNTEAFF. The variable domain in full, completed from reference TRBV5-1 and TRBJ1-1, reads KAGVTQTPRYLIKTRGQQVTLSCSPISGHRSVSWYQQTPGQGLQFLFEYFSETQRNKGNFPGRFSGRQFSNSRSEMNVSTLELGDSALYLCASRGQGNTEAFFGQGTRLTVV.

The CDR3 loop is CSVPMAGSIDGGYTF. The DNA of the CDR3 is TGCAGCGTCCCCATGGCCGGGAGCATCGATGGAGGCTACACCTTC. The V and J genes are TRBV29-1 and TRBJ1-2; D ambiguous. The CDR3 contains 15 residues. V dropped 6 bases and J dropped 8 bases, with 25 bases sitting between them. The germline gives CDR1 SQVTM, CDR2 ANQGSEA.

The chain is built from TRBV18 and TRBJ1-3, with no clear D. Germline lookup yields CDR1 KGHSH and CDR2 LQKENI. Trimming removed 2 bases from V and 0 bases from J, with 8 bases in between. The CDR3 length is 15 residues. The CDR3 DNA reads TGTGCCAGCTCACCAGGGAGGCCCTCTGGAAACACCATATATTTT. It translates to CASSPGRPSGNTIYF.

This clonotype has just a few counts. CDR3 protein: CASSEGGNQETQYF. The CDR3 DNA sequence: TGTGCCAGCAGCGAAGGGGGAAACCAAGAGACCCAGTACTTC. The chain links TRBV7-2 to TRBJ2-5; a weak D match, TRBD1 (6 bases). Deletions cut 5 bases from V and 0 bases from J, with 10 bases between. The germline CDR1 and CDR2 sequences are SGHTA and FQGNSA. CDR3 length: 14 residues.

The chain employs TRBV14 and TRBJ1-5, with D possibly matching TRBD1 (6 bases). The CDR3 has 16 amino acids. Germline V gene lookup returns CDR1 SGHDN and CDR2 FVKESK. Trimming cost V 0 bases and J 7 bases, with 16 bases left between them. The CDR3 protein is CASSQEGGAPRQPQHF. The CDR3 DNA sequence: TGTGCCAGCAGCCAAGAGGGGGGGGCCCCCCGCCAGCCCCAGCATTTT.

The genes are TRBV5-8 and TRBJ1-5, with 7 bases identical to TRBD1. The CDR3 covers 16 residues. Trimming at V came to 6 bases and at J to 3 bases, leaving 12 bases not matched to a gene. CDR1 is SGHTS and CDR2 is YDEGEE in the germline V gene. The CDR3 DNA reads as TGTGCCAGCACCCGATTGACGGGACAGAACAATCAGCCCCAGCATTTT. Translating it yields CASTRLTGQNNQPQHF.

The chain couples TRBV11-1 to TRBJ1-1; D gene ambiguous. This CDR3 has 15 residues. V lost 3 bases and J 0 bases, leaving 11 bases between the germline ends. CDR1 and CDR2 from the germline V gene are SGHAT and FQDESV (reference sequence). CDR3 sequence: CASSLGPYMNTEAFF. CDR3 bases: TGTGCCAGCAGCTTGGGCCCGTACATGAACACTGAAGCTTTCTTT.

This clonotype was seen more than once but under ten times. The rearrangement uses TRBV12-3 or TRBV12-4 and TRBJ1-5; 7 nucleotides agree with TRBD1. The CDR3 length is 15 residues. With V trimmed by 6 bases and J by 3 bases, 8 bases remained unmatched. The CDR3 is CASRLTGLLNQPQHF. Written as DNA, the CDR3 is TGTGCCAGCAGATTGACAGGGTTACTCAATCAGCCCCAGCATTTT.